The next 31 T cell receptor beta chains were all read from a single sample in a study of CD8+ T cells in alopecia areata. Extracted RNA was reverse transcribed, and the resulting cDNA served as sequencing template. Measured with immunoSEQ multiplex PCR; TCRdb has only the in-frame clones, and not every one. The sample lists tens of thousands of clones, approximately 60% occurring once. Sequencing input: NKG2D-high CD8+ T cells sorted from blood. The receptors stem from a human donor with alopecia areata.

Details on this clone: A junction end diverges from the germline sequence, so it may reflect a read error. The rearrangement links TRBV6-6 to TRBJ2-7; D ambiguous. The CDR3 sequence is 11 residues long. Germline loops: CDR1 MNHNY, CDR2 SVGAGI (reference sequence). The CDR3 sequence is CASSSNRSRCF. CDR3 DNA: TGTGCCAGCAGTTCCAACCGGTCGCGCTGCTTC.

This clone has a handful of counts. This rearrangement joins TRBV30 to TRBJ2-1; 7 positions agree with TRBD2. The CDR3 is 14 residues long. Germline loops: CDR1 GTSNPN, CDR2 SVGIG (reference sequence). The trim removed 6 bases at V and 2 bases at J, leaving 7 bases unmatched. CDR3 sequence (DNA): TGTGCCTGCAATGGAGGGAGGGCCTACAATGAGCAGTTCTTC. It yields the protein CACNGGRAYNEQFF.

As DNA, the CDR3 is TGCGCCAGCAGCTGGACTGGCGCCGGGTACAATGAGCAGTTCTTC. The encoded protein is CASSWTGAGYNEQFF. The chain recombines TRBV5-1 with TRBJ2-1; D may be TRBD2 (5 bases). This CDR3 spans 15 amino acids. Trimming removed 3 bases from V and 4 bases from J, with 14 bases in between. The germline gives CDR1 SGHRS, CDR2 YFSETQ.

This sequence joins TRBV15 and TRBJ2-5, with TRBD2 identical over 7 bases. This CDR3 spans 13 amino acids. In germline, CDR1 is LNHNV, CDR2 YYDKDF (reference sequence). V trimming: 3 bases; J trimming: 5 bases; junction bases outside the gene matches: 3. As DNA, the CDR3 is TGTGCCACCAGCAGTGAGGGAGGGGAGACCCAGTACTTC. Translated, it gives CATSSEGGETQYF. Based on the CDR3 plus reference TRBV15 and TRBJ2-5, the full variable domain is DAMVIQNPRYQVTQFGKPVTLSCSQTLNHNVMYWYQQKSSQAPKLLFHYYDKDFNNEADTPDNFQSRRPNTSFCFLDIRSPGLGDTAMYLCATSSEGGETQYFGPGTRLLVL.

The J gene is TRBJ2-7, the V gene TRBV4-1, with 11 bases fitting TRBD2. The length of the CDR3 is 15 residues. The V segment lost 4 bases and the J segment 2 bases; nucleotides outside the gene matches: 4. Germline V gives CDR1 MGHRA, CDR2 YSYEKL. This CDR3 is CASSPGLAETYEQYF. The CDR3 bases are TGCGCCAGCAGCCCGGGACTAGCGGAAACCTACGAGCAGTACTTC.

There are a few counts of this clone. V gene TRBV19 combines with J gene TRBJ2-2; maybe TRBD1 (6 bases). The germline V gene encodes CDR1 LNHDA and CDR2 SQIVND (reference sequence). With 6 bases removed from V and 1 base from J, the gap between germline ends came to 9 bases. The CDR3 runs 14 residues. The CDR3 DNA reads as TGTGCCAGTAGGGTAGGGGGGAACACCGGGGAGCTGTTTTTT. This sequence encodes CASRVGGNTGELFF.

The V call is TRBV10-2, the J call TRBJ2-3; 8 positions match TRBD2. The CDR3 covers 14 residues. The J segment lost 2 bases and the V segment lost 6 bases, leaving 4 bases of the junction unmatched. The germline CDR1 and CDR2 sequences are WSHSY and SAAADI. This chain's CDR3 is CASSSGGYTDTQYF. The CDR3 coding sequence is TGCGCCAGCAGCAGCGGGGGTTACACAGATACGCAGTATTTT.

About this clone: The junction does not match germline at one end; this may be a read error. The chain has TRBV6-5 and TRBJ1-2; D ambiguous. In germline, CDR1 is MNHEY, CDR2 SVGAGI. The CDR3 is 13 residues long. CDR3: CASSYSRSVGYTF. The CDR3 DNA reads TGTGCCAGCAGCTACTCCCGGTCGGTCGGCTACACCTTC.

This chain links TRBV2 with TRBJ2-7; D remains unclear. V was pared by 7 bases and J by 7 bases, with 8 bases between. The length of the CDR3 is 10 residues. The germline V gene encodes CDR1 SNHLY and CDR2 FYNNEI. The CDR3 DNA reads as TGTGCCAGCATCATCCAGGAGCAGTACTTC. Translated, it gives CASIIQEQYF. Using reference TRBV2 and TRBJ2-7 for the parts outside the CDR3, the full variable domain is EPEVTQTPSHQVTQMGQEVILRCVPISNHLYFYWYRQILGQKVEFLVSFYNNEISEKSEIFDDQFSVERPDGSNFTLKIRSTKLEDSAMYFCASIIQEQYFGPGTRLTVT.

A few counts support this clone. J is TRBJ1-1 and V is TRBV7-9; D unclear. V was trimmed by 5 bases and J by 1 base, leaving 8 bases between them. The CDR3 runs 13 residues. CDR1 and CDR2 from the germline V gene are SEHNR and FQNEAQ (reference sequence). The DNA for the CDR3 is TGTGCCAGCAGCCCATCACAGAACACTGAAGCTTTCTTT. Protein: CASSPSQNTEAFF.

V and J are TRBV25-1 and TRBJ2-7, with D unresolved. Trimming took 3 bases from V and 4 from J, leaving 1 base between them. The CDR3 has 10 residues. CDR1 MGHDK and CDR2 SYGVNS come from the germline V gene. In nucleotides, the CDR3 is TGTGCCAGCAGTGATTACGAGCAGTACTTC. This sequence encodes CASSDYEQYF.

This chain joins TRBV9 and TRBJ1-1; D is perhaps TRBD1 (5 bases). The germline V gene encodes CDR1 SGDLS and CDR2 YYNGEE. CDR3 length equals 14 residues. Trimming pared 0 bases from V and 1 base from J, leaving 7 bases between. The CDR3 is CASSVGQGNTEAFF. CDR3 bases: TGTGCCAGCAGCGTAGGGCAGGGGAACACTGAAGCTTTCTTT. Based on the CDR3 plus reference TRBV9 and TRBJ1-1, the full variable domain is DSGVTQTPKHLITATGQRVTLRCSPRSGDLSVYWYQQSLDQGLQFLIQYYNGEERAKGNILERFSAQQFPDLHSELNLSSLELGDSALYFCASSVGQGNTEAFFGQGTRLTVV.

This chain uses TRBV9 with TRBJ1-2; D is unresolved. The CDR3 consists of 11 residues. Between the trimmed V and J ends, which lost 1 base and 10 bases, there was a span of 8 bases. The germline CDR1 and CDR2 sequences are SGDLS and YYNGEE. The CDR3 DNA reads TGTGCCAGCAGCGTATCCTCGAACTACACCTTC. This gives the protein CASSVSSNYTF.

The sample holds one count of this clone. The chain combines TRBV4-1 with TRBJ2-3; possibly TRBD2 for D (6 bases). V was shortened by 0 bases and J by 6 bases, with 13 bases between the two germline ends. Germline CDR1 MGHRA, CDR2 YSYEKL. The CDR3 has 15 residues. In nucleotides, the CDR3 is TGCGCCAGCAGCCAAGATCTTGGAGGGATCGATACGCAGTATTTT. Amino acid sequence: CASSQDLGGIDTQYF.

V gene TRBV9 combines with J gene TRBJ1-2; D gene unclear. Germline lookup yields CDR1 SGDLS and CDR2 YYNGEE. The CDR3 runs 16 residues. V dropped 0 bases and J dropped 0 bases, with 12 bases sitting between them. CDR3 amino acids: CASSVGFRSANYGYTF. CDR3 in DNA: TGTGCCAGCAGCGTAGGGTTTCGGAGCGCTAACTATGGCTACACCTTC.

This clone showed up just a few times. This rearrangement joins TRBV29-1 to TRBJ2-7; 7 nucleotides agree with TRBD1. The J segment lost 2 bases and the V segment lost 7 bases, leaving 8 bases of the junction unmatched. This CDR3 contains 13 residues. Germline V gives CDR1 SQVTM, CDR2 ANQGSEA. CDR3 loop: CSARQGPTYEQYF. The CDR3 DNA follows: TGCAGCGCCAGACAGGGCCCGACCTACGAGCAGTACTTC.

The gene calls are TRBV10-3 and TRBJ2-3, with a tentative D call TRBD2 (5 bases). The CDR3 is made up of 14 amino acids. Germline V gives CDR1 ENHRY, CDR2 SYGVKD. With 3 bases removed from V and 2 bases from J, the gap between germline ends came to 9 bases. CDR3 loop: CAISEKRSTDTQYF. CDR3 nucleotides: TGTGCCATCAGTGAAAAGCGGTCCACAGATACGCAGTATTTT.

This clone was seen once. Here the CDR3 reads CASSHRTGGAYNEQFF. In DNA form, the CDR3 reads TGCGCCAGCAGCCACCGCACAGGGGGCGCCTACAATGAGCAGTTCTTC. The rearrangement links TRBV4-1 to TRBJ2-1; 9 positions match TRBD1. The CDR3 runs to 16 residues. Germline V CDR1 and CDR2: MGHRA, YSYEKL. Unmatched junction bases numbered 5, after V lost 3 bases and J lost 2 bases.

This clone occurred a few times. The junction differs from germline at one of its ends, possibly a read error. This chain uses TRBV19 with TRBJ1-1; D uncertain. Per the germline V gene, CDR1 is LNHDA and CDR2 is SQIVND (reference sequence). The CDR3 is 13 residues long. CDR3 region: CASSIGPNTEAFF. CDR3 nucleotides: TGTGCCAGCAGTATAGGTCCGAACACTGAAGCTTTCTTT. Complete variable domain (other parts from reference TRBV19 and TRBJ1-1): DGGITQSPKYLFRKEGQNVTLSCEQNLNHDAMYWYRQDPGQGLRLIYYSQIVNDFQKGDIAEGYSVSREKKESFPLTVTSAQKNPTAFYLCASSIGPNTEAFFGQGTRLTVV.

The chain recombines TRBV30 with TRBJ2-3; the D is unclear. This CDR3 has 14 residues. Per the germline V gene, CDR1 is GTSNPN and CDR2 is SVGIG (reference sequence). The V end lost 3 bases, the J end lost 2 bases, and 12 bases lay between the germline ends. DNA of the CDR3: TGTGCCTGGAGCGCCCACGGTTTCACAGATACGCAGTATTTT. Translating gives CAWSAHGFTDTQYF. The full variable domain, rest sourced from reference TRBV30 and TRBJ2-3, is SQTIHQWPATLVQPVGSPLSLECTVEGTSNPNLYWYRQAAGRGLQLLFYSVGIGQISSEVPQNLSASRPQDRQFILSSKKLLLSDSGFYLCAWSAHGFTDTQYFGPGTRLTVL.

In its sample, this clone was seen a few times. Here the CDR3 DNA reads TGTGCCAGCAGTGGCTCCTACGAGCAGTACTTC. It translates to CASSGSYEQYF. The chain joins TRBV28 to TRBJ2-7; D is uncertain. The V gene lost 5 bases and the J gene lost 0 bases, with 2 bases spanning the gap. Germline values: CDR1 MDHEN, CDR2 SYDVKM. The CDR3 runs 11 residues.

The chain couples TRBV4-3 to TRBJ2-7, with D maybe TRBD1 (6 bases). V was cut by 0 bases and J by 2 bases, with 8 bases left in between. Germline CDR1 is LGHNA and CDR2 is YSLEER. This CDR3 is built from 14 residues. The DNA of the CDR3 is TGCGCCAGCAGCCAAGAACGGACAGCCTACGAGCAGTACTTC. Translation: CASSQERTAYEQYF.

The chain's CDR3 is CASSPLAGGPDTQYF. The DNA for the CDR3 is TGTGCCAGCAGTCCTCTAGCGGGAGGGCCAGATACGCAGTATTTT. The chain has TRBV6-6 and TRBJ2-3, with 12 bases that match TRBD2. Germline V gene lookup returns CDR1 MNHNY and CDR2 SVGAGI (reference sequence). This CDR3 spans 15 amino acids. The ends lost 5 bases at V and 4 bases at J; junction bases unmatched: 4.

The J gene is TRBJ2-3, the V gene TRBV10-3, with 10 positions matching TRBD2. CDR1 is ENHRY, CDR2 SYGVKD, per germline. The CDR3 has 14 residues. The junction had 6 bases not matched to a gene; V was cut back by 10 bases and J by 2 bases. This CDR3 is CARRAGGATDTQYF. CDR3 nucleotide sequence: TGTGCCAGGAGAGCGGGGGGGGCCACAGATACGCAGTATTTT.

This clone appeared a few times. The gene calls are TRBV5-6 and TRBJ2-7; 8 nucleotides line up with TRBD2. With 0 bases clipped from V and 3 bases from J, the junction kept 2 bases outside the gene matches. This CDR3 has 14 amino acids. Germline V gene lookup returns CDR1 SGHDT and CDR2 YYEEEE. The CDR3 DNA is TGTGCCAGCAGCTTGGAGACTAGCGACTACGAGCAGTACTTC. This encodes CASSLETSDYEQYF.

This rearrangement joins TRBV28 to TRBJ2-5, with 8 positions matching TRBD2. V was pared by 6 bases and J by 2 bases, with 11 bases of the junction left unmatched. Germline-derived CDR1 and CDR2 are MDHEN and SYDVKM. CDR3 length: 16 amino acids. The DNA for the CDR3 is TGTGCCAGCAGCCAAGGACTAGCAGAAAGGCAAGAGACCCAGTACTTC. As protein: CASSQGLAERQETQYF.

There are a few counts of this clone. The V call is TRBV28, the J call TRBJ2-2; D is perhaps TRBD1 or TRBD2 (5 bases each). This CDR3 comprises 14 residues. Per the germline V gene, CDR1 is MDHEN and CDR2 is SYDVKM. V lost 7 bases and J lost 5, with 14 bases in between. CDR3 region: CASTLTWGTGELFF. CDR3 coding DNA: TGTGCCAGCACCCTAACGTGGGGGACCGGGGAGCTGTTTTTT.

The chain recombines TRBV29-1 with TRBJ1-2, with D unclear. Deletions cut 6 bases from V and 4 bases from J, with 12 bases between. Germline loops: CDR1 SQVTM, CDR2 ANQGSEA. This CDR3 is 12 amino acids long. CDR3 sequence: CSVRMEGYGYTF. In DNA, the CDR3 is TGCAGCGTCCGCATGGAAGGCTATGGCTACACCTTC. Full variable domain (rest looked up from reference TRBV29-1 and TRBJ1-2): SAVISQKPSRDICQRGTSLTIQCQVDSQVTMMFWYRQQPGQSLTLIATANQGSEATYESGFVIDKFPISRPNLTFSTLTVSNMSPEDSSIYLCSVRMEGYGYTFGSGTRLTVV.

The chain recombines TRBV7-9 with TRBJ2-5; D might be TRBD1 (5 bases). Per the germline V gene, CDR1 is SEHNR and CDR2 is FQNEAQ (reference sequence). This CDR3 region has 13 residues. Trimming took 5 bases from V and 1 from J, leaving 8 bases between them. CDR3 DNA sequence: TGTGCCAGCAGCGAAGACAGCCAAGAGACCCAGTACTTC. It specifies CASSEDSQETQYF.

J is TRBJ1-5 and V is TRBV5-6; 9 nucleotides line up with TRBD1. The CDR3 is 15 residues long. The germline gives CDR1 SGHDT, CDR2 YYEEEE. Germline trimming cut 0 bases from V and 2 bases from J; bases unmatched to any gene: 0. The CDR3 here is CASSLGQGGNQPQHF. The CDR3 DNA sequence: TGTGCCAGCAGCTTGGGACAGGGGGGCAATCAGCCCCAGCATTTT.

The chain uses TRBV4-1 and TRBJ2-4; the match to TRBD2 covers 11 bases. Germline V gene sequence: CDR1 MGHRA, CDR2 YSYEKL. Trimming took 2 bases from V and 5 from J; bases not matched to a gene: 5. This CDR3 is built from 16 residues. CDR3 sequence (DNA): TGCGCCAGCAGCCAACGGCGGGGACTAGCGGAAAACATTCAGTACTTC. Its translation: CASSQRRGLAENIQYF.